This T cell receptor (beta chain) was recorded in a study of cytomegalovirus exposure and HLA in healthy donors. The overall study: There were 117 million unique TCR beta sequences, drawn from about 200 million T cells, in an earlier analysis.

V gave up 9 bases and J gave up 5 bases; unmatched junction bases: 3. Germline CDR1 MGHDK, CDR2 SYGVNS. The CDR3 is 12 residues long. Of note for this clone: Antigen specificity is unknown.

Researchers ran the PCR with 60 Vbeta and 13 Jbeta primers. Here immunoSEQ multiplex PCR was the method, and the copy in TCRdb shows in-frame clones only, minus some. The sample has tens of thousands of clones, roughly 65% seen once; the top ten hold roughly 4%. Regarding the study as a whole: Earlier analysis found most TCR beta V segments productive about 87% or about 30% of the time. Later analysis suggested most CMV-associated TCR beta chains were HLA-restricted. Further analysis, carried out later, found HLA-associated TCR beta chains more clonally expanded than equally common other chains.

Sequences were obtained from PBMCs. The source is a male donor in good health and CMV-seropositive. This chain joins TRBV25-1 and TRBJ2-2, with 7 bases aligning to TRBD1. CDR3 sequence: CASNRGTGELFF. CDR3 in DNA: TGTGCCAGTAACAGGGGAACCGGGGAGCTGTTTTTT.